One and the same sample provided the 32 T cell receptor beta chains below, sequenced in a study of blood T cell repertoires in COVID-19. Libraries were prepared by immunoSEQ multiplex PCR; TCRdb keeps only in-frame clonotypes and omits some of them. The sample carries 250,000 to 400,000 clones, approximately 89% recorded once. The sequenced sample was peripheral blood. The receptors shown here come from a woman in her twenties or thirties with COVID-19, enrolled during active disease.

The CDR3 DNA follows: TGCGCCGCCTCGCGACAGACCAAGAAATTTAGGACCGGGGAGCTGTTTTTT. As protein: CAASRQTKKFRTGELFF. The chain joins TRBV5-1 to TRBJ2-2, with D tentatively TRBD1 (5 bases). Germline assignment: CDR1 SGHRS and CDR2 YFSETQ. This CDR3 has 17 residues. V was pared by 10 bases and J by 5 bases, with 27 bases between.

The V gene is TRBV4-3, the J gene TRBJ1-1, with D tentatively TRBD1 (5 bases). Trimming pared 2 bases from V and 5 bases from J, leaving 9 bases between. The CDR3 is 13 residues long. Germline CDR1 is LGHNA and CDR2 is YSLEER. CDR3 coding DNA: TGCGCCAGCAGCCAACAGCGGGGGACTGAAGCTTTCTTT. This translates into CASSQQRGTEAFF.

CDR3 DNA sequence: TGTGCCAGCAGCCTTGCGGGGGAAAAACTGTTTTTT. This translates into CASSLAGEKLFF. This chain links TRBV28 with TRBJ1-4; D gene ambiguous. Germline CDR1 MDHEN, CDR2 SYDVKM. The CDR3 spans 12 residues. V lost 6 bases and J lost 8, with 10 bases in between.

V is TRBV4-2 and J is TRBJ2-3; 14 nucleotides line up with TRBD2. This CDR3 region has 17 residues. Germline CDR1 and CDR2: LGHNA and YNFKEQ. J gave up 4 bases and V 1 base, and 4 bases lay outside the gene matches. CDR3 nucleotide sequence: TGTGCCAGCAGCCAAGGGGGACTAGCGGGGGCCCCAGATACGCAGTATTTT. Residues: CASSQGGLAGAPDTQYF.

The chain recombines TRBV2 with TRBJ1-2; 10 nucleotides align to TRBD1. CDR1 is SNHLY, CDR2 FYNNEI, per germline. CDR3 length: 14 residues. Trimming cost V 7 bases and J 5 bases; bases outside gene matches: 7. The CDR3 protein is CASKFGTGEYGYTF. CDR3 nucleotides: TGTGCCAGCAAGTTTGGGACAGGGGAATATGGCTACACCTTC.

A word on this clone: The same CDR3 also results from other DNA sequences found in this sample. The gene calls are TRBV9 and TRBJ1-6, with TRBD1 as a possible D gene (6 bases). V gave up 2 bases and J gave up 4 bases, with 13 bases separating them. Germline V gives CDR1 SGDLS, CDR2 YYNGEE. This CDR3 spans 16 amino acids. CDR3 amino acids: CASSVGGRGYNSPLHF. The DNA of the CDR3 is TGTGCCAGCAGCGTTGGAGGGAGGGGGTATAATTCACCCCTCCACTTT.

This chain uses TRBV30 with TRBJ1-6, with D perhaps TRBD1 (6 bases). Germline V gene sequence: CDR1 GTSNPN, CDR2 SVGIG (reference sequence). This CDR3 has 14 residues. V was clipped by 5 bases and J by 14 bases, with 22 bases between them. CDR3 loop: CAWAIDRPFRALHF. The CDR3 DNA sequence: TGTGCCTGGGCTATTGACAGGCCCTTTAGGGCCCTCCACTTT.

The J gene is TRBJ1-5, the V gene TRBV30; 7 bases match TRBD1. The V segment lost 1 base and the J segment 7 bases; nucleotides outside the gene matches: 7. The CDR3 spans 14 residues. The germline V gene encodes CDR1 GTSNPN and CDR2 SVGIG (reference sequence). The CDR3 is CAWSGTGGKQPQHF. CDR3 DNA: TGTGCCTGGAGTGGGACAGGAGGGAAACAGCCCCAGCATTTT.

V usage is TRBV7-2 and J usage is TRBJ1-3; tentatively, D is TRBD1 (6 bases). V dropped 5 bases and J dropped 10 bases, with 18 bases sitting between them. CDR3 length equals 14 residues. Germline values: CDR1 SGHTA, CDR2 FQGNSA. CDR3 residues: CASSPPMPTGTIYF. The CDR3 bases are TGTGCCAGCAGCCCACCGATGCCCACAGGGACCATATATTTT. The full variable domain, rest sourced from reference TRBV7-2 and TRBJ1-3, is GAGVSQSPSNKVTEKGKDVELRCDPISGHTALYWYRQSLGQGLEFLIYFQGNSAPDKSGLPSDRFSAERTGGSVSTLTIQRTQQEDSAVYLCASSPPMPTGTIYFGEGSWLTVV.

V gene TRBV27 combines with J gene TRBJ2-3; D may be TRBD1 (6 bases). The CDR3 sequence is 16 residues long. The ends were cut back, 6 bases at V and 2 bases at J, with 18 bases in the middle. From germline, CDR1 is MNHEY and CDR2 SMNVEV (reference sequence). The DNA for the CDR3 is TGTGCCAGCAGAGACTTGGGGGCAGAATTCACAGATACGCAGTATTTT. It encodes CASRDLGAEFTDTQYF.

This chain joins TRBV18 and TRBJ2-5, with 7 bases lining up with TRBD1. Germline V lookup: CDR1 KGHSH, CDR2 LQKENI. The V segment lost 9 bases and the J segment 0 bases; nucleotides outside the gene matches: 1. The length of the CDR3 is 12 residues. Here the CDR3 DNA reads TGTGCCAGTGGACAGGACCAAGAGACCCAGTACTTC. Encoded protein: CASGQDQETQYF.

V and J are TRBV7-8 and TRBJ2-7; 7 positions match TRBD1. The CDR3 length is 15 residues. Germline V gives CDR1 SGHVS, CDR2 FQNEAQ. Losses at the gene ends were 0 bases for V and 2 bases for J; bases not matched to a gene: 4. CDR3 DNA: TGTGCCAGCAGCTTAGCCCGGGACAGCACCTACGAGCAGTACTTC. It yields the protein CASSLARDSTYEQYF.

The chain couples TRBV14 to TRBJ1-6; the match to TRBD1 covers 9 bases. Germline V gives CDR1 SGHDN, CDR2 FVKESK. The V gene end was trimmed by 4 bases and the J gene end by 6 bases; junction bases not matched to a gene: 4. The CDR3 sequence is 15 residues long. CDR3 sequence reads: CASSLRGQGNSPLHF. The DNA for the CDR3 is TGTGCCAGCAGCCTCCGGGGACAGGGTAATTCACCCCTCCACTTT.

The rearrangement joins TRBV7-2 to TRBJ2-1; 13 bases agree with TRBD2. Trimming removed 5 bases from V and 3 bases from J; junction bases left unmatched: 4. The CDR3 sequence is 16 residues long. The germline V gene has CDR1 SGHTA and CDR2 FQGNSA. This CDR3 reads CASSHTSGGGYNEQFF. DNA for the CDR3: TGTGCCAGCAGCCATACTAGCGGGGGGGGCTACAATGAGCAGTTCTTC. The full variable domain, its missing parts supplied by reference TRBV7-2 and TRBJ2-1, is GAGVSQSPSNKVTEKGKDVELRCDPISGHTALYWYRQSLGQGLEFLIYFQGNSAPDKSGLPSDRFSAERTGGSVSTLTIQRTQQEDSAVYLCASSHTSGGGYNEQFFGPGTRLTVL.

The genes are TRBV18 and TRBJ2-1, with TRBD2 as a possible D gene (5 bases). CDR1 KGHSH and CDR2 LQKENI come from the germline V gene. The CDR3 extends over 15 amino acids. Trimming pared 6 bases from V and 4 bases from J, leaving 16 bases between. The CDR3: CASSPGISPYNEQFF. The DNA of the CDR3 is TGTGCCAGCTCCCCGGGAATCTCTCCTTACAATGAGCAGTTCTTC.

The chain couples TRBV5-1 to TRBJ2-2, with 7 bases aligning to TRBD2. Germline trimming cut 4 bases from V and 3 bases from J; bases unmatched to any gene: 6. The CDR3 sequence is 15 residues long. Germline lookup yields CDR1 SGHRS and CDR2 YFSETQ. The CDR3 sequence is CASSLSGRDTGELFF. DNA of the CDR3: TGCGCCAGCAGCCTAAGTGGGAGGGACACCGGGGAGCTGTTTTTT. Supplemented by reference TRBV5-1 and TRBJ2-2, the full variable domain reads KAGVTQTPRYLIKTRGQQVTLSCSPISGHRSVSWYQQTPGQGLQFLFEYFSETQRNKGNFPGRFSGRQFSNSRSEMNVSTLELGDSALYLCASSLSGRDTGELFFGEGSRLTVL.

This rearrangement joins TRBV18 to TRBJ1-2; D uncertain. CDR1 is KGHSH and CDR2 is LQKENI in the germline V gene. The V end lost 3 bases, the J end lost 8 bases, and 7 bases lay between the germline ends. The CDR3 covers 11 residues. In DNA, the CDR3 is TGTGCCAGCTCACCTGATCGGGGCTACACCTTC. It is translated as CASSPDRGYTF.

This sequence joins TRBV6-2 or TRBV6-3 and TRBJ1-2, with D uncertain. This CDR3 contains 12 residues. The germline V and J ends were trimmed by 1 base and 6 bases, with 6 bases remaining between them. Germline V gives CDR1 MNHEY, CDR2 SVGEGT. CDR3 residues: CASSYWANGYTF. The CDR3 DNA reads TGTGCCAGCAGTTACTGGGCTAATGGCTACACCTTC.

V and J are TRBV24-1 and TRBJ1-1; D ambiguous. From germline, CDR1 is KGHDR and CDR2 SFDVKD. V was trimmed by 5 bases and J by 1 base, leaving 7 bases between them. This CDR3 is 13 amino acids long. The CDR3 protein is CATSAAQNTEAFF. The CDR3, as DNA: TGTGCCACCAGTGCCGCGCAGAACACTGAAGCTTTCTTT.

The chain is built from TRBV2 and TRBJ1-1; 7 bases fit TRBD1. The CDR3 consists of 12 residues. With V trimmed by 4 bases and J by 7 bases, 3 bases remained unmatched. CDR1 and CDR2 from the germline V gene are SNHLY and FYNNEI. The CDR3 nucleotides read TGTGCCAGCAGTGTTACAGGGGTTGAAGCTTTCTTT. This sequence encodes CASSVTGVEAFF.

V and J are TRBV18 and TRBJ2-1; a possible D gene is TRBD2 (6 bases). The V gene lost 5 bases and the J gene lost 6 bases, with 20 bases spanning the gap. Germline V gene sequence: CDR1 KGHSH, CDR2 LQKENI. This CDR3 has 16 amino acids. The CDR3 loop is CASSALQLAASNEQFF. The CDR3 nucleotides read TGTGCCAGCTCAGCATTGCAGTTAGCGGCGTCCAATGAGCAGTTCTTC.

The J gene is TRBJ2-5, the V gene TRBV11-1; 8 bases fit TRBD2. The germline CDR1 and CDR2 sequences are SGHAT and FQDESV (reference sequence). The CDR3 extends over 16 amino acids. V shed 0 bases, J shed 0 bases, and the junction held 3 bases outside the gene matches. CDR3 in DNA: TGTGCCAGCAGCTTAGCGGCGGGGGGCTACCAAGAGACCCAGTACTTC. Amino acid sequence: CASSLAAGGYQETQYF.

V gene TRBV13 combines with J gene TRBJ1-2, with 7 bases matching TRBD1. This CDR3 is built from 17 residues. V shed 2 bases and J 5 bases; nucleotides not matched to a gene: 14. Per the germline V gene, CDR1 is PRHDT and CDR2 is FYEKMQ (reference sequence). CDR3 protein: CASSLNDGLDRAYGYTF. The CDR3 DNA reads as TGTGCCAGCAGCTTAAATGACGGTCTAGACAGGGCATATGGCTACACCTTC.

The chain is built from TRBV2 and TRBJ1-2; no firm D call. The CDR3 has 13 residues. The germline V and J ends were trimmed by 5 bases and 3 bases, with 10 bases remaining between them. Germline values: CDR1 SNHLY, CDR2 FYNNEI. The CDR3 reads CASSLQADYGYTF. DNA for the CDR3: TGTGCCAGCAGTTTGCAGGCCGACTATGGCTACACCTTC. Supplemented by reference TRBV2 and TRBJ1-2, the full variable domain reads EPEVTQTPSHQVTQMGQEVILRCVPISNHLYFYWYRQILGQKVEFLVSFYNNEISEKSEIFDDQFSVERPDGSNFTLKIRSTKLEDSAMYFCASSLQADYGYTFGSGTRLTVV.

The rearrangement joins TRBV6-5 to TRBJ1-2; TRBD1 agrees at 8 bases. Unmatched junction bases numbered 1, after V lost 5 bases and J lost 2 bases. CDR3 length equals 13 residues. From germline, CDR1 is MNHEY and CDR2 SVGAGI. The CDR3 DNA sequence: TGTGCCAGCAGTACAGGGGGAAACTATGGCTACACCTTC. It yields the protein CASSTGGNYGYTF.

The chain carries TRBV5-1 and TRBJ2-5; 8 bases align to TRBD1. This CDR3 contains 16 residues. The J segment lost 4 bases and the V segment lost 0 bases, leaving 8 bases of the junction unmatched. Germline-derived CDR1 and CDR2 are SGHRS and YFSETQ. CDR3 coding DNA: TGCGCCAGCAGCTTGGCCGGGGGCAGGGGGCGAGAGACCCAGTACTTC. As protein: CASSLAGGRGRETQYF.

This clone was detected only once. The chain is built from TRBV7-9 and TRBJ2-7; a possible D gene is TRBD1 (6 bases). CDR1 SEHNR and CDR2 FQNEAQ come from the germline V gene (reference sequence). V was cut by 0 bases and J by 2 bases, with 8 bases left in between. The CDR3 has 14 amino acids. As DNA, the CDR3 is TGTGCCAGCAGCTTAGCGGCAGGGGCCTACGAGCAGTACGTC. Amino acids: CASSLAAGAYEQYV.

The V and J genes are TRBV19 and TRBJ1-5, with 7 bases matching TRBD1. Germline V lookup: CDR1 LNHDA, CDR2 SQIVND (reference sequence). J was trimmed by 2 bases and V by 6 bases; bases with no gene match: 16. The CDR3 is 18 residues long. The CDR3 reads CASRPGETGMRGNQPQHF. Written as DNA, the CDR3 is TGTGCCAGTAGACCGGGAGAGACAGGGATGAGAGGCAATCAGCCCCAGCATTTT.

The CDR3 DNA reads as TGTGCCAGCTCACCGGGGAGGGAGCTCACTGAAGCTTTCTTT. This codes for CASSPGRELTEAFF. The chain combines TRBV18 with TRBJ1-1; the D is unclear. The germline V and J ends were trimmed by 3 bases and 4 bases, with 12 bases remaining between them. Germline V gene data show CDR1 as KGHSH and CDR2 as LQKENI. The CDR3 length is 14 residues. The entire variable domain, with the rest obtained from reference TRBV18 and TRBJ1-1, is as follows: NAGVMQNPRHLVRRRGQEARLRCSPMKGHSHVYWYRQLPEEGLKFMVYLQKENIIDESGMPKERFSAEFPKEGPSILRIQQVVRGDSAAYFCASSPGRELTEAFFGQGTRLTVV.

The V gene is TRBV18, the J gene TRBJ1-5; 7 bases line up with TRBD1. Germline CDR1 is KGHSH and CDR2 is LQKENI. The CDR3 runs 14 residues. V was clipped by 6 bases and J by 2 bases; unmatched bases: 4. In DNA form, the CDR3 reads TGTGCCAGCTCCCTAACAGGGGGCAATCAGCCCCAGCATTTT. Its protein is CASSLTGGNQPQHF.

The chain recombines TRBV10-3 with TRBJ1-1; possibly TRBD1 for D (6 bases). The CDR3 consists of 14 residues. Germline CDR1 reads ENHRY; CDR2 reads SYGVKD. V gave up 4 bases and J gave up 0 bases, with 9 bases separating them. The CDR3 region has the DNA TGTGCCATCAGTGGGACAGAAGTGAACACTGAAGCTTTCTTT. Translation: CAISGTEVNTEAFF.

A remark on this clone: The sample contains more than one DNA sequence encoding this CDR3. The rearrangement joins TRBV5-4 to TRBJ2-3; unclear D gene. CDR3 length equals 12 residues. Germline lookup yields CDR1 SGHNT and CDR2 YYREEE (reference sequence). Trimming stripped 3 bases from V and 6 bases from J, with 8 bases between. The CDR3 DNA is TGTGCCAGCAGCTCATCTACCGATACGCAGTATTTT. This translates into CASSSSTDTQYF. Combining the CDR3 with reference TRBV5-4 and TRBJ2-3 gives the whole variable domain ETGVTQSPTHLIKTRGQQVTLRCSSQSGHNTVSWYQQALGQGPQFIFQYYREEENGRGNFPPRFSGLQFPNYSSELNVNALELDDSALYLCASSSSTDTQYFGPGTRLTVL.